This T cell receptor (beta chain) was found in a study of human T cells and chemical hapten exposure. The study's library attached unique molecular identifiers to single cDNA molecules. MiXCR was run by TCRdb on the RACE reads, yielding one entry per CDR3 protein. Of 120,000 or so distinct CDR3 sequences in the sample, 13% are singletons; the top ten hold roughly 3.1%. The time point denotes: pre-sensitization, week 0. Documented treatment: therapeutic diphenylcyclopropenone sensitization with weekly scalp DPC. This clonotype has only a few counts. The CDR3 has 17 residues. Germline values: CDR1 SGHAT, CDR2 FQNNGV. Trimming stripped 3 bases from V and 3 bases from J, with 21 bases between.

The chain recombines TRBV11-2 with TRBJ2-7; D call uncertain. This receptor was obtained from a woman aged 18-29 years with alopecia areata. Some clones in this sample may be carry-over from other donors' samples. The material was whole blood, obtained in connection with sensitization to the hapten diphenylcyclopropenone (DPC). The CDR3 DNA follows: TGTGCCAGCAGCTTGGGTGCAGGACCCGCTCTAAACTACGAGCAGTACTTC. This translates into CASSLGAGPALNYEQYF.